The rows below give T cell receptor beta chains drawn from one sample of a study of T cell responses to AZD1222 COVID-19 vaccine. Assay used: immunoSEQ multiplex PCR; TCRdb lists only in-frame clones, some missing. The sample consists of roughly 100,000 clones, 85% to 90% of them appearing once. Source: peripheral blood, taken on day 0 of AZD1222 vaccination. These receptors were obtained from an adult in good health. The CDR3 runs from the conserved cysteine through the conserved F or W. Each record gives: D gene, V gene, clone size, CDR3 length, J gene, CDR3 protein, CDR3 DNA. D genes are given only for firm matches. The size field is filled for only some rows; it gives once, few, many or a size class.

-	TRBV3-1/TRBV3-2	-	16	TRBJ1-1	CASSQDRAEGNTEAFF	TGTGCCAGCAGCCAGGACCGGGCTGAGGGTAACACTGAAGCTTTCTTT
-	TRBV12-3/TRBV12-4	few	13	TRBJ1-3	CASTRVEGNTIYF	TGTGCCAGCACCCGGGTTGAGGGAAACACCATATATTTT
-	TRBV5-6	-	14	TRBJ1-6	CASSRGRGNSPLHF	TGTGCCAGCAGCCGCGGTAGGGGGAATTCACCCCTCCACTTT
-	TRBV29-1	few	12	TRBJ1-2	CSVEHGNYGYTF	TGCAGCGTTGAACACGGCAACTATGGCTACACCTTC
TRBD1	TRBV5-5	-	15	TRBJ1-4	CASSLYGTEVEKLFF	TGTGCCAGCAGCTTGTATGGGACAGAAGTTGAAAAACTGTTTTTT
TRBD2	TRBV30	once	15	TRBJ2-1	CAWGVSGGTYNEQFF	TGTGCCTGGGGGGTGAGCGGGGGGACCTACAATGAGCAGTTCTTC
-	TRBV9	-	16	TRBJ1-3	CASSVEGGTAGNTIYF	TGTGCCAGCAGCGTAGAGGGGGGGACGGCTGGAAACACCATATATTTT
TRBD1	TRBV4-1	-	16	TRBJ2-2	CASGDRETRAAGELFF	TGCGCCAGCGGCGACAGGGAAACGAGGGCGGCCGGGGAGCTGTTTTTT
-	TRBV7-2	-	13	TRBJ1-5	CASSLWTDQPQHF	TGTGCCAGCAGCTTATGGACCGATCAGCCCCAGCATTTT
-	TRBV7-8	-	10	TRBJ1-1	CASSYTKVFF	TGTGCCAGCAGCTATACCAAGGTTTTCTTT
-	TRBV13	-	14	TRBJ1-2	CASSSGGAGWGYTF	TGTGCCAGCAGCTCTGGCGGGGCAGGGTGGGGCTACACCTTC
-	TRBV28	-	11	TRBJ1-2	CASSERTGYTF	TGTGCCAGCAGTGAAAGGACAGGCTACACCTTC
-	TRBV11-3	-	13	TRBJ1-1	CASSLELNTEAFF	TGTGCCAGCAGCTTAGAGTTGAACACTGAAGCTTTCTTT
-	TRBV9	-	14	TRBJ1-2	CASSVDTSNYGYTF	TGTGCCAGCAGCGTCGACACTAGTAACTATGGCTACACCTTC
-	TRBV6-2/TRBV6-3	-	15	TRBJ2-7	CASSNRGGSSYEQYF	TGTGCCAGCAGTAACCGGGGTGGGAGCTCCTACGAGCAGTACTTC
-	TRBV6-5	-	14	TRBJ1-2	CASSKTDRRYGYTF	TGTGCCAGCAGCAAGACCGACAGACGTTATGGCTACACCTTC
-	TRBV28	-	14	TRBJ1-2	CASRPAEDYYGYTF	TGTGCCAGCAGGCCGGCTGAGGATTACTATGGCTACACCTTC
TRBD2	TRBV5-6	-	15	TRBJ2-3	CASSLASGGSDTQYF	TGTGCCAGCAGCTTGGCTAGCGGGGGTTCAGATACGCAGTATTTT
-	TRBV19	-	13	TRBJ1-1	CASSPDRSFGAFF	TGTGCCAGTAGCCCCGACAGGTCTTTCGGAGCTTTCTTT
TRBD2	TRBV4-2	-	18	TRBJ2-7	CASSQGQWVAGPHYEQYF	TGTGCCAGCAGCCAAGGTCAGTGGGTAGCGGGCCCCCACTACGAGCAGTACTTC
-	TRBV6-5	-	13	TRBJ1-1	CASLGWGRTEAFF	TGTGCCAGCCTTGGTTGGGGGCGAACTGAAGCTTTCTTT
-	TRBV4-1	few	19	TRBJ1-5	CASSQIFRSREARNQPQHF	TGCGCCAGCAGCCAAATTTTTCGTTCGAGAGAAGCCCGCAATCAGCCCCAGCATTTT
-	TRBV3-1/TRBV3-2	-	19	TRBJ2-6	CASSQIGPRVGSGANVLTF	TGTGCCAGCAGCCAGATTGGTCCCAGGGTGGGCTCTGGGGCCAACGTCCTGACTTTC
TRBD1	TRBV4-1	-	15	TRBJ2-3	CASSQVDRSTDTQYF	TGCGCCAGCAGCCAAGTGGACAGGAGCACAGATACGCAGTATTTT
-	TRBV12-3/TRBV12-4	-	12	TRBJ1-3	CASSRGGNTIYF	TGTGCCAGCAGCCGGGGGGGAAACACCATATATTTT
-	TRBV28	-	16	TRBJ1-5	CASSSLRRVGDQPQHF	TGTGCCAGCAGTAGCCTACGGAGGGTGGGCGATCAGCCCCAGCATTTT
-	TRBV9	-	14	TRBJ1-2	CASSVGPSPHGYTF	TGTGCCAGCAGCGTAGGCCCTTCCCCCCATGGCTACACCTTC
-	TRBV5-4	-	12	TRBJ2-3	CASRLETDTQYF	TGTGCCAGCAGACTAGAAACAGATACGCAGTATTTT
-	TRBV6-5	-	13	TRBJ2-7	CASSQRDNYEQYF	TGTGCCAGCAGCCAAAGGGATAACTACGAGCAGTACTTC
-	TRBV4-2	-	17	TRBJ2-5	CASSQQVSARGQETQYF	TGTGCCAGCAGCCAGCAAGTGTCGGCTAGAGGACAAGAGACCCAGTACTTC
-	TRBV3-1/TRBV3-2	once	14	TRBJ2-3	CATRRDSNTDTQYF	TGTGCCACGAGGCGGGACTCCAACACAGATACGCAGTATTTT
-	TRBV27	-	17	TRBJ2-2	CASSLSMGSANTGELFF	TGTGCCAGCAGTTTATCCATGGGATCTGCGAACACCGGGGAGCTGTTTTTT
-	TRBV9	-	13	TRBJ2-5	CASSVAGKETQYF	TGTGCCAGCAGCGTAGCGGGAAAAGAGACCCAGTACTTC
-	TRBV7-9	once	11	TRBJ1-1	CTSGGYTEAFF	TGTACCAGTGGGGGGTACACTGAAGCTTTCTTT
TRBD2	TRBV2	-	14	TRBJ2-2	CASRTSGGAGELFF	TGTGCCAGCAGGACTAGCGGGGGGGCCGGGGAGCTGTTTTTT
-	TRBV4-3	-	15	TRBJ2-1	CASSQDPGHYNEQFF	TGCGCCAGCAGCCAGGATCCGGGACATTACAATGAGCAGTTCTTC
-	TRBV7-9	once	14	TRBJ2-4	CASSIGGEANIQYF	TGTGCCAGCAGCATCGGTGGGGAGGCAAACATTCAGTACTTC
TRBD1	TRBV12-5	-	14	TRBJ1-4	CASGSDRPSEKLFF	TGTGCTAGTGGTTCGGACAGGCCATCCGAAAAACTGTTTTTT
-	TRBV6-5	once	12	TRBJ1-1	CASSRTAPEAFF	TGTGCCAGCAGCCGGACAGCGCCTGAAGCTTTCTTT
-	TRBV18	-	15	TRBJ2-7	CASSPAGTGEFEQYF	TGTGCCAGCTCACCAGCCGGGACTGGCGAGTTTGAGCAGTACTTC
-	TRBV2	-	13	TRBJ1-2	CARGRPSNYGYTF	TGTGCCAGAGGCAGACCCTCTAACTATGGCTACACCTTC
TRBD1	TRBV30	-	18	TRBJ2-6	CAWSVTRGFHSGANVLTF	TGTGCCTGGAGTGTAACCAGGGGGTTTCACTCTGGGGCCAACGTCCTGACTTTC
-	TRBV4-1	-	14	TRBJ1-2	CASSQTADNYGYTF	TGCGCCAGCAGCCAGACGGCAGACAACTATGGCTACACCTTC
TRBD2	TRBV4-3	-	15	TRBJ2-1	CASSQGAGGYNEQFF	TGCGCCAGCAGCCAAGGAGCGGGGGGCTACAATGAGCAGTTCTTC
-	TRBV6-5	-	14	TRBJ1-1	CASSYSARDTEAFF	TGTGCCAGCAGTTACTCGGCCAGAGACACTGAAGCTTTCTTT
TRBD2	TRBV9	-	17	TRBJ2-2	CASSVGLAGGDTGELFF	TGTGCCAGCAGCGTAGGACTAGCGGGGGGGGACACCGGGGAGCTGTTTTTT
-	TRBV5-8	-	15	TRBJ2-5	CASSLRTQLAGTQYF	TGTGCCAGCAGCTTGAGGACCCAGTTGGCCGGGACCCAGTACTTC
TRBD1	TRBV6-5	-	15	TRBJ2-5	CASSYFGTAKETQYF	TGTGCCAGCAGTTACTTCGGGACAGCTAAAGAGACCCAGTACTTC
-	TRBV21-1	-	16	TRBJ1-3	CASSASDHIPCNTIYF	TGTGCCAGCAGCGCCTCGGACCACATCCCCTGTAACACCATATATTTT
-	TRBV11-2	-	14	TRBJ2-2	CASSPGAHTGELFF	TGTGCCAGCAGCCCGGGGGCCCACACCGGGGAGCTGTTTTTT
-	TRBV11-2	-	15	TRBJ1-1	CASSLELGANTEAFF	TGTGCCAGCAGCTTAGAACTAGGGGCGAACACTGAAGCTTTCTTT
-	TRBV5-1	-	14	TRBJ2-7	CASSPGGFSYEQYF	TGCGCCAGCAGCCCCGGAGGGTTTTCTTACGAGCAGTACTTC
TRBD1	TRBV24-1	-	15	TRBJ1-5	CATSDAGGAGKPQHF	TGTGCCACCAGTGACGCAGGGGGCGCGGGAAAGCCCCAGCATTTT
-	TRBV6-1	-	16	TRBJ1-5	CASSENSDRFNQPQHF	TGTGCCAGCAGTGAAAACTCGGACAGATTTAATCAGCCCCAGCATTTT
TRBD1	TRBV5-1	-	12	TRBJ2-7	CASSPDRVEQYF	TGCGCCAGCAGCCCGGACAGGGTAGAGCAGTACTTC
-	TRBV19	few	15	TRBJ1-4	CASMREDSPNEKLFF	TGTGCCAGTATGAGGGAGGACAGCCCTAATGAAAAACTGTTTTTT
TRBD2	TRBV7-2	-	15	TRBJ2-2	CASSLGLAGTGELFF	TGTGCCAGCAGTCTTGGACTAGCGGGGACCGGGGAGCTGTTTTTT